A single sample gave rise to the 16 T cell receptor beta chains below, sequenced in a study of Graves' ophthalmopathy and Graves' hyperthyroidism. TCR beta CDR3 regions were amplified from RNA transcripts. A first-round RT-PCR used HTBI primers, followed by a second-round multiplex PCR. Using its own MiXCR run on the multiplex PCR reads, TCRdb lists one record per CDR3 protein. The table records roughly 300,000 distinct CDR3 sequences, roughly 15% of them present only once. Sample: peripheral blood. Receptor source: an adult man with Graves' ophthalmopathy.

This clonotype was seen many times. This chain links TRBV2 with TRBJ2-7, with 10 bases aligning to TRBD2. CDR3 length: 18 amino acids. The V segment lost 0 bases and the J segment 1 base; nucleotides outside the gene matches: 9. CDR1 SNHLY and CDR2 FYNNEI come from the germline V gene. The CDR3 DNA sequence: TGTGCCAGCAGTGAAGCCGGATCGGGACTAGCGAAGTCCTACGAGCAGTACTTC. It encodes CASSEAGSGLAKSYEQYF. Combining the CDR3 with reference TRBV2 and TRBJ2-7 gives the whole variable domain EPEVTQTPSHQVTQMGQEVILRCVPISNHLYFYWYRQILGQKVEFLVSFYNNEISEKSEIFDDQFSVERPDGSNFTLKIRSTKLEDSAMYFCASSEAGSGLAKSYEQYFGPGTRLTVT.

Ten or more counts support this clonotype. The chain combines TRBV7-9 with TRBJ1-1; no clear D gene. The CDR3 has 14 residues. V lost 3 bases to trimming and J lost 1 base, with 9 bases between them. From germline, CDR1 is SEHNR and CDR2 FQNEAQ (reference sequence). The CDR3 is CASSFLPGNTEAFF. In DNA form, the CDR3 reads TGTGCCAGCAGCTTCCTTCCAGGGAACACTGAAGCTTTCTTT.

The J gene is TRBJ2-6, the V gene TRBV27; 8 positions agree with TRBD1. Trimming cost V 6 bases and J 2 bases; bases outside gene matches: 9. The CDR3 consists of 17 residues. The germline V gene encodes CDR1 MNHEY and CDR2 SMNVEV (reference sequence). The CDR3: CASRPPDRAPGANVLTF. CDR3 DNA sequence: TGTGCCAGCAGACCGCCGGACAGGGCGCCTGGGGCCAACGTCCTGACTTTC.

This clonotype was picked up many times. In nucleotides, the CDR3 is TGCAGTGCTAGATCGGGGGCCAGCGCCTACGAGCAGTACTTC. Protein sequence: CSARSGASAYEQYF. The chain couples TRBV20-1 to TRBJ2-7; D tentatively reads TRBD1 or TRBD2 (6 bases each). This CDR3 comprises 14 residues. Trimming removed 2 bases from V and 2 bases from J, with 13 bases in between. The germline V gene has CDR1 DFQATT and CDR2 SNEGSKA (reference sequence).

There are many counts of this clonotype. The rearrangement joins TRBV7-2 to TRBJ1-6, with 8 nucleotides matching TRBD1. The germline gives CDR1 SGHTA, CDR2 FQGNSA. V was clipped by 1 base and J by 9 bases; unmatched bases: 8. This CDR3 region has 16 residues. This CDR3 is CASSLGPGQGGSPLHF. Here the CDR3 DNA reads TGTGCCAGCAGCTTAGGGCCAGGACAGGGCGGTTCACCCCTCCACTTT.

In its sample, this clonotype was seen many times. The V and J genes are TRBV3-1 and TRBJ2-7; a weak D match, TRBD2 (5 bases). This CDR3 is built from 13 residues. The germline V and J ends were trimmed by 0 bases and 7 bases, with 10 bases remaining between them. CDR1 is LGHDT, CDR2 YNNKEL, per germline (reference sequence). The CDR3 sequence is CASSQELGEEQYF. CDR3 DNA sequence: TGTGCCAGCAGCCAAGAACTCGGGGAGGAGCAGTACTTC.

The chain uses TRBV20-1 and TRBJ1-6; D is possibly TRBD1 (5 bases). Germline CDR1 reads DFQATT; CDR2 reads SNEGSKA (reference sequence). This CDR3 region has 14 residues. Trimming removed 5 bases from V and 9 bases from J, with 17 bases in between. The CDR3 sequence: CSAHPGNQGSPLHF. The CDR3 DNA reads TGCAGTGCTCACCCGGGAAACCAGGGTTCACCCCTCCACTTT.

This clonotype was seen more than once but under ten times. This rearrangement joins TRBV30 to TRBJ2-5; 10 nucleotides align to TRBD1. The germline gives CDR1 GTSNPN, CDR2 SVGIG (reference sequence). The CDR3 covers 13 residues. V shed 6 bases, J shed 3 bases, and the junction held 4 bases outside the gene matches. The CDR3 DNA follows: TGTGCCTGCCGACAGGGGGCAAAAGAGACCCAGTACTTC. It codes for CACRQGAKETQYF.

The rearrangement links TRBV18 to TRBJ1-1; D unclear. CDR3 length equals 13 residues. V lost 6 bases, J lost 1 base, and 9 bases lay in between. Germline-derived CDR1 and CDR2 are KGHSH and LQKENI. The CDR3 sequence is CASSPERNTEAFF. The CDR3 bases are TGTGCCAGCTCCCCGGAAAGGAACACTGAAGCTTTCTTT.

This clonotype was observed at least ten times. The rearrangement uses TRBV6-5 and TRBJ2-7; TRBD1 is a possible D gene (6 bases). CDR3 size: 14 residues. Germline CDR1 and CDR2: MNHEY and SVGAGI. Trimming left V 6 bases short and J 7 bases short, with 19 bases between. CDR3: CASSARDTTGEQYF. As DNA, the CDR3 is TGTGCCAGCAGCGCGAGGGACACCACGGGGGAGCAGTACTTC.

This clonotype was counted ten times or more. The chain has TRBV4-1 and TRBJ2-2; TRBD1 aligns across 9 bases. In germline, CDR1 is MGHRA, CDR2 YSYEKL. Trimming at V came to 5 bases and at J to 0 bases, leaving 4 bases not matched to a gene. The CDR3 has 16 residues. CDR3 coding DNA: TGCGCCAGCAGCGTAAGACAGGGGGCGAACACCGGGGAGCTGTTTTTT. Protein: CASSVRQGANTGELFF.

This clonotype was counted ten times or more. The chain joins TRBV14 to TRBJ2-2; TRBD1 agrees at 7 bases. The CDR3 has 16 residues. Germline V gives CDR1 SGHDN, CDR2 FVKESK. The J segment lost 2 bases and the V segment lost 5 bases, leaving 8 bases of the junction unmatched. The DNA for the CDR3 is TGTGCCAGCAGCGGTCCAGGGACAGTTAACACCGGGGAGCTGTTTTTT. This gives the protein CASSGPGTVNTGELFF.

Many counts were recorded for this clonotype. The CDR3 nucleotides read TGTGCCAGCAGCCCGGTGAATACTAACTATGGCTACACCTTC. Encoded protein: CASSPVNTNYGYTF. V and J are TRBV6-5 and TRBJ1-2, with D hard to call. The CDR3 sequence is 14 residues long. V lost 6 bases and J 0 bases, leaving 11 bases between the germline ends. Germline V gene data show CDR1 as MNHEY and CDR2 as SVGAGI.

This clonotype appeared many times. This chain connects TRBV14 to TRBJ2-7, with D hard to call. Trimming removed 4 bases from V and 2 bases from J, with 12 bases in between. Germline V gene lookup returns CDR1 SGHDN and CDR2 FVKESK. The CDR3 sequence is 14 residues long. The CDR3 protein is CASSRFGPAYEQYF. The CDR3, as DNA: TGTGCCAGCAGCCGGTTCGGACCTGCCTACGAGCAGTACTTC.

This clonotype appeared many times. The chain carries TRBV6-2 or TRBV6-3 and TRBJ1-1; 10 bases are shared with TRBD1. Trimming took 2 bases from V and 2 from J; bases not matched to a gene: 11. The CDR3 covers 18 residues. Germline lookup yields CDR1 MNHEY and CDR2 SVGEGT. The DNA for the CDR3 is TGTGCCAGCAGTTACGACAGGGGGCGAGGTCGGGGAAACACTGAAGCTTTCTTT. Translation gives CASSYDRGRGRGNTEAFF.

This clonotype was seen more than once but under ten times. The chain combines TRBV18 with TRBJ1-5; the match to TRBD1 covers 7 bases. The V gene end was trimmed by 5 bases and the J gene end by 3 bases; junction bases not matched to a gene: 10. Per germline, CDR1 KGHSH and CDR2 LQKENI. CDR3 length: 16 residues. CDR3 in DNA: TGTGCCAGCTCATCGGGACAGAGGTTGGACAATCAGCCCCAGCATTTT. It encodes CASSSGQRLDNQPQHF.